This T cell receptor beta chain was captured by sequencing in a study of Graves' ophthalmopathy and Graves' hyperthyroidism. Broader study findings: The authors also found most expanded thyroid clonotypes above 0.001 frequency in blood. The model achieved about 67% sensitivity and roughly 72% specificity for ophthalmopathy progression.

Patients with other autoimmune diseases, uncontrolled infections, pregnancy or lactation were excluded. Germline CDR1 and CDR2: LNHDA and SQIVND (reference sequence). With 0 bases removed from V and 4 bases from J, the gap between germline ends came to 9 bases. CDR3 length: 14 residues. Points on this clonotype: Its specificity is unknown.

RNA served as the template for amplifying TCR beta CDR3 regions. Second-round multiplex PCR came after first-round RT-PCR with HTBI primers. TCRdb recomputed calls from the multiplex PCR reads with MiXCR, one row per CDR3 protein. The data contain some 1.1 million distinct CDR3 sequences, 35% to 40% of them seen just once; the ten biggest clones take up approximately 10%. The V and J genes are TRBV19 and TRBJ1-1; D is unclear. The clonotype was recovered from an adult man with Graves' hyperthyroidism. Sequenced sample: peripheral blood or thyroid tissue (not recorded which). The CDR3 loop is CASSIDGSSTEAFF. The CDR3 DNA sequence: TGTGCCAGTAGTATAGACGGCAGTTCCACTGAAGCTTTCTTT.